The clone carrying this TCR beta chain was picked up a small number of times. This sample was taken from a study of graft-versus-host responses after intestinal transplantation. Study in general: Among the recipients, all got anti-thymocyte globulin induction and then tacrolimus and steroids for roughly three years.

Profiling relied on immunoSEQ multiplex PCR, and the TCRdb table lists in-frame clones only, not all of them. The sample has 12,000 to 15,000 clones, 25% to 30% seen once. General study findings and limits: Some GvH clones were seen earlier in gut or blood, suggesting intestinal origin.

Responder CD3+CD4+ and CD3+CD8+ cells that were proliferating and CFSE-low were sorted after the reaction. Sequences were derived from alloreactive CD4+ T cells from a mixed lymphocyte reaction culture, sampled before intestinal transplant. Regarding subset: CFSE-low proliferating T cells sorted from roughly six-day pre-transplant mixed lymphocyte reaction (GvH or HvG direction). The receptor was isolated from a human patient who received an intestinal transplant.

CDR3 sequence reads: CASSLAGTFTDTQYF. The CDR3 region has the DNA TGTGCCAGCAGCTTAGCGGGGACTTTCACAGATACGCAGTATTTT. This chain links TRBV7-9 with TRBJ2-3, with D maybe TRBD2 (6 bases). V dropped 0 bases and J dropped 2 bases, with 9 bases sitting between them. Germline assignment: CDR1 SEHNR and CDR2 FQNEAQ (reference sequence). CDR3 length equals 15 residues.